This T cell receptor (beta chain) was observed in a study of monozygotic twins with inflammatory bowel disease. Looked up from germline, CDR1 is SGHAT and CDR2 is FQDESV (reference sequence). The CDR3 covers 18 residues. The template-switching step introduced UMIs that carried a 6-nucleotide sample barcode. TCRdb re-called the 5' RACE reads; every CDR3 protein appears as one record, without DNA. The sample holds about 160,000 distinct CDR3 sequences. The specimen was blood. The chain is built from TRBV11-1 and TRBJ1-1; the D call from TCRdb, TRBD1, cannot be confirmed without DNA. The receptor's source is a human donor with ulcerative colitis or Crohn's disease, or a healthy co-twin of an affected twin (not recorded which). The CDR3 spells CASSLGYRAPTVNTEAFF. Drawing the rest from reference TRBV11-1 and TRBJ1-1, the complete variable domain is EAEVAQSPRYKITEKSQAVAFWCDPISGHATLYWYRQILGQGPELLVQFQDESVVDDSQLPKDRFSAERLKGVDSTLKIQPAELGDSAMYLCASSLGYRAPTVNTEAFFGQGTRLTVV.